Below, one T cell receptor (beta chain) is given with its context. The sample belongs to a study of blood T cell repertoires in COVID-19. Across the whole study: The United States, Italy and Spain were the sources of the acute and convalescent COVID-19 samples.

Under the authors' procedure: Reference gene primers were amplified, and this amplification served to estimate nucleated cell counts. Assay used: immunoSEQ multiplex PCR; TCRdb lists only in-frame clones, some missing. V, J and clone size derive from that table, while D and trimming were established from the DNA sequence. The sample contains approximately 140,000 clones, about four fifths of which appear only once. V shed 4 bases, J shed 8 bases, and the junction held 5 bases outside the gene matches. The CDR3 consists of 13 residues. The V gene's germline CDR1 is LGHDT and CDR2 YNNKEL (reference sequence).

This clonotype originated in a man older than 75 with acute or convalescent COVID-19. Sequencing used peripheral blood. The rearrangement joins TRBV3-1 (or the pseudogene TRBV3-2) to TRBJ1-1; 9 bases align to TRBD1. Here the CDR3 DNA reads TGTGCCAGCAGCCTTACAGGGGGCTTGGAAGCTTTCTTT. It is translated as CASSLTGGLEAFF.